This T cell receptor (beta chain) was captured in a study of a mutant IDH1 vaccine in newly diagnosed glioma (dated by TCRdb to the early 2020s). The study in broad terms: The roughly 32 treated patients were roughly 62% male and around 40% female, with a mean age of roughly 42 years. For exploratory analyses, 25 to 30 treated patients had longitudinal TCRB deep sequencing done wherever samples were available. Prior to enrollment, patients had been given standard therapy consisting of radiotherapy alone, temozolomide alone, or radiochemotherapy with temozolomide, with the combination given to most patients. Six visits were used for peripheral blood collection: V03 (baseline), V05, V07, V10, V12 and V13. Beyond this particular receptor, the publication reports: Selection of PBMC samples for TCRB deep sequencing was based on availability. According to the authors, sample limitations meant that analyses of patient blood samples could not be reproduced. Changes in the top peripheral T cell clonotypes picked up by TCRB sequencing did not appear to be linked to pseudoprogression. Across multiple MHC alleles, vaccine-induced immune responses were seen in roughly 93% of patients.

The library was generated by the immunoSEQ multiplex PCR assay. Rearranged TCR beta chain sequences were amplified using the hsTCRB Kit according to the manufacturer's protocol. An Illumina MiSeq was used to sequence the TCRB libraries. The published analysis was carried out like this. The proprietary platform of the kit vendor was used for demultiplexing, trimming and gene mapping. TCRdb retrieved this table from immuneACCESS and kept in-frame rearrangements only. Not all clones are present; in checked studies, unresolved V genes account for under half, and no reason is known for the remainder. V, J and clone size are taken as reported in that table, and D and trimming were inferred from the DNA itself. Present in this sample are 75,000 to 100,000 clones, roughly 90% of which were seen just once. The ten largest clones capture approximately 0.58% of the sample. This specimen's time point label, per the study, means: baseline, week 1 (first vaccination visit). The sample's treatment or condition, from its label and the paper: pre-vaccination baseline after standard-of-care therapy. All donors had newly diagnosed IDH1-mutant astrocytomas of WHO grade 3 or 4 that showed loss of nuclear ATRX. The samples were drawn from NOA16, a multicentre, single-arm, open-label phase I trial in Germany that tested a mutant IDH1 peptide vaccine in humans for the first time. For immunogenicity testing, the blood drawn at visit V03 was used as the baseline sample. Genomic DNA for TCRB sequencing was isolated from EDTA blood with the DNeasy Blood and Tissue Kit.

Of note for this clone: Its antigen remains undetermined. Base qualities are not provided; no much larger clone lies one nucleotide away.

From the germline V gene, CDR1 is SGHRS and CDR2 is YFSETQ. Inclusive of the bounding cysteine and phenylalanine, the CDR3 is 14 residues long. CDR3 DNA is the only sequence kept; it has 42 bases, read in frame from the first base. V and J are truncated by 4 bases and 11 bases respectively, leaving an intervening sequence of 21 bases. This sequence was found in a woman in her forties or fifties with glioma. The V gene is TRBV5-1 and the J gene is TRBJ1-1, and possibly TRBD1, on 6 matching bases. The input for sequencing was PBMCs, taken from a glioma patient treated with radiotherapy, temozolomide or both. The CDR3 loop reads CASSATGSGEKAFF. DNA sequence: TGCGCCAGCAGCGCTACAGGGTCGGGGGAGAAGGCTTTCTTT.